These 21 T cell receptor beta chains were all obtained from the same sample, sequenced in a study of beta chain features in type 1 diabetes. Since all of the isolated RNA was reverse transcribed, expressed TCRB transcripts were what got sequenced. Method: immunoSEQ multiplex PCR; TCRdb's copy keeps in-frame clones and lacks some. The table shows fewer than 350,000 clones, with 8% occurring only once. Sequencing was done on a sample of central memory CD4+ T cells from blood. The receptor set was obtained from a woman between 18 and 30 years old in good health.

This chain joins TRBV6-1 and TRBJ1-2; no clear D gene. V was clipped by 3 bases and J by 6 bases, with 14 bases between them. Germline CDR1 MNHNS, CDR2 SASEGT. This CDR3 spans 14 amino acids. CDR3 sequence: CASSDGRVSHGYTF. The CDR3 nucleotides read TGTGCCAGCAGTGATGGTCGCGTGTCCCATGGCTACACCTTC.

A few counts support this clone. The chain's CDR3 is CASSPVGTSGRTGELFF. As DNA, the CDR3 is TGTGCCAGCAGCCCGGTCGGGACTAGCGGACGCACCGGGGAGCTGTTTTTT. This rearrangement joins TRBV4-2 to TRBJ2-2; TRBD2 agrees at 11 bases. CDR1 is LGHNA and CDR2 is YNFKEQ in the germline V gene. After removal of 4 bases from V and 4 bases from J, the junction contained 8 bases not matched to a gene. The CDR3 covers 17 residues.

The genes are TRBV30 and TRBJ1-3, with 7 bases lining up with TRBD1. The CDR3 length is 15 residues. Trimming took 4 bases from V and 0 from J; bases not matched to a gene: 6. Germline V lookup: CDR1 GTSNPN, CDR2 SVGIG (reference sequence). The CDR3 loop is CAWMMGQSSGNTIYF. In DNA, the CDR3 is TGTGCCTGGATGATGGGACAGAGCTCTGGAAACACCATATATTTT.

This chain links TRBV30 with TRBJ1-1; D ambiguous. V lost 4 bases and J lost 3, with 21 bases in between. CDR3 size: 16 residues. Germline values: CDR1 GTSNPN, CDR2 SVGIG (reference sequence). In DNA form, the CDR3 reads TGTGCCTGGAAGCGGGGTCAGGAGTGGGTGGACACTGAAGCTTTCTTT. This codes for CAWKRGQEWVDTEAFF.

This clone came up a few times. CDR3 nucleotide sequence: TGTGCCTGGTTACGGACTCATCTCAATGAGCAGTTCTTC. This encodes CAWLRTHLNEQFF. The V call is TRBV30, the J call TRBJ2-1; a possible D gene is TRBD2 (5 bases). V lost 5 bases and J lost 6, with 14 bases in between. The CDR3 has 13 residues. Per the germline V gene, CDR1 is GTSNPN and CDR2 is SVGIG (reference sequence).

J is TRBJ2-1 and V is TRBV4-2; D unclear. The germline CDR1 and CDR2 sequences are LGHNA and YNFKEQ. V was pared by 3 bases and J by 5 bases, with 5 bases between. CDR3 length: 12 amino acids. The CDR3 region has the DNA TGTGCCAGCAGCCAGTCGAACAATGAGCAGTTCTTC. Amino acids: CASSQSNNEQFF.

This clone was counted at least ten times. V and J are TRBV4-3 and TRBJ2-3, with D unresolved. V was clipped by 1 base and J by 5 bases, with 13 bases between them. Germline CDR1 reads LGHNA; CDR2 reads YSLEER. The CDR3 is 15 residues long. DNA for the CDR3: TGCGCCAGCAGCCAAGGGGCAAATTCGGAAGATACGCAGTATTTT. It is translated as CASSQGANSEDTQYF.

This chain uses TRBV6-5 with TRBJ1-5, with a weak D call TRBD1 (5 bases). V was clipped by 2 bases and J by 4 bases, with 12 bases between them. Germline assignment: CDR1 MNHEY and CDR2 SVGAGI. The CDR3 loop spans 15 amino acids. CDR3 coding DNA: TGTGCCAGCAGTTACGGGTGGACAACAAATCAGCCCCAGCATTTT. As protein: CASSYGWTTNQPQHF.

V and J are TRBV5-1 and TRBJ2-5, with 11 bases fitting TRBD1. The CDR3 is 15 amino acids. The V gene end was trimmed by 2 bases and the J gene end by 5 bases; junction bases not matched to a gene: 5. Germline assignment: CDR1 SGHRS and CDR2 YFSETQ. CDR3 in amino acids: CASSFRTGGEETQYF. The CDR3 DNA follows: TGCGCCAGCAGCTTTCGGACAGGGGGCGAGGAGACCCAGTACTTC.

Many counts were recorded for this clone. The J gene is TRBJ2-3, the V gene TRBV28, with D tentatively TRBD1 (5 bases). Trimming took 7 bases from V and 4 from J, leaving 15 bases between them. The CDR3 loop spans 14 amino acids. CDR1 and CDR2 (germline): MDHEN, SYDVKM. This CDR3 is CASIGLQGPDTQYF. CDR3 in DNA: TGTGCCAGCATCGGTCTCCAGGGTCCAGATACGCAGTATTTT.

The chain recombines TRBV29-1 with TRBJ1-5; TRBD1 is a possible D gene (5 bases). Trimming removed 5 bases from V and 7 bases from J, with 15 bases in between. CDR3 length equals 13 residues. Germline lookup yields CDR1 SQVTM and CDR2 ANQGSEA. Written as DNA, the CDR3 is TGCAGCGTTTGGGAGGGGTGGGGCCAGCCCCAGCATTTT. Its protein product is CSVWEGWGQPQHF.

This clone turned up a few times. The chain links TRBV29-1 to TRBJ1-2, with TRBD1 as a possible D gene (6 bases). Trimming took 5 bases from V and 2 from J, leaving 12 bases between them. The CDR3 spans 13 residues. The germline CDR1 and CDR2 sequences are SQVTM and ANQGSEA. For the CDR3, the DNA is TGCAGCGTTTGGAGGGGGACAAACTATGGCTACACCTTC. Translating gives CSVWRGTNYGYTF.

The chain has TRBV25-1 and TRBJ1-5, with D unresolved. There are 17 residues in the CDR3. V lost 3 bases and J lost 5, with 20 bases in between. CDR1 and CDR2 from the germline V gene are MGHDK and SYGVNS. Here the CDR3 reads CASSDSGGNNDHQPQHF. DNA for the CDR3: TGTGCCAGCAGTGATTCGGGTGGGAACAATGATCATCAGCCCCAGCATTTT. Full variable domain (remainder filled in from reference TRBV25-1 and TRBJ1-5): EADIYQTPRYLVIGTGKKITLECSQTMGHDKMYWYQQDPGMELHLIHYSYGVNSTEKGDLSSESTVSRIRTEHFPLTLESARPSHTSQYLCASSDSGGNNDHQPQHFGDGTRLSIL.

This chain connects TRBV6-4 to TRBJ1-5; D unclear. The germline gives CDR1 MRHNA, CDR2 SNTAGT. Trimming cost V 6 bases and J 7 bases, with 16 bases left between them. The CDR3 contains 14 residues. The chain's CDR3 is CASSQGIGGQPQHF. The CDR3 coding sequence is TGTGCCAGCAGCCAAGGAATCGGTGGACAGCCCCAGCATTTT.

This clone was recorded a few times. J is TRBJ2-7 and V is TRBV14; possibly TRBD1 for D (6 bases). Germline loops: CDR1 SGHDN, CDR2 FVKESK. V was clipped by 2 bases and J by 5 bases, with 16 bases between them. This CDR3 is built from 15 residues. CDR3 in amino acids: CASSQWTVRADEQYF. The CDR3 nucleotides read TGTGCCAGCAGCCAATGGACAGTTCGGGCCGACGAGCAGTACTTC.

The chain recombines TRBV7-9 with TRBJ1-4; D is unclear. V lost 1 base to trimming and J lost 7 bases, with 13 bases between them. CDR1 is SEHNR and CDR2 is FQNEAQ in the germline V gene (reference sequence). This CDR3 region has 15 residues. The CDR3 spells CASSLGGVLGEKLFF. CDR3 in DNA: TGTGCCAGCAGCTTAGGCGGGGTACTGGGTGAAAAACTGTTTTTT.

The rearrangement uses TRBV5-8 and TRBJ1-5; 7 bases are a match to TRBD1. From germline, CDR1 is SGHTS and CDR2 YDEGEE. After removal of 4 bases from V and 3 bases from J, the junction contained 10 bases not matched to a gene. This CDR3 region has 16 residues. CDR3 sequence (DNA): TGTGCCAGCAGCCGGGAACAGGGGCTGTCCAATCAGCCCCAGCATTTT. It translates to CASSREQGLSNQPQHF.

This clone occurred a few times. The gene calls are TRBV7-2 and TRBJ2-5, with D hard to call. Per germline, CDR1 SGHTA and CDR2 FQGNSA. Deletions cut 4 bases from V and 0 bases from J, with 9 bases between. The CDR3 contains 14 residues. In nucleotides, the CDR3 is TGTGCCAGCAGCTCCTCCGGACACCAAGAGACCCAGTACTTC. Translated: CASSSSGHQETQYF.

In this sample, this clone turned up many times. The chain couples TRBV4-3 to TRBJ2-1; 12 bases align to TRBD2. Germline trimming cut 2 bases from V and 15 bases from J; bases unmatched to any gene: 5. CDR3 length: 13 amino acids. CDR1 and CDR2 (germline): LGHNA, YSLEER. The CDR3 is CASSQPGLAGLFF. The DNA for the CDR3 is TGCGCCAGCAGCCAACCCGGACTAGCGGGATTGTTCTTC.

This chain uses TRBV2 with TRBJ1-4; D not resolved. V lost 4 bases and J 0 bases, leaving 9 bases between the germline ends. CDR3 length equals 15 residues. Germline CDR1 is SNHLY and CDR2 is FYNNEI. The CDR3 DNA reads TGTGCCAGCAGTGGAGGCGTTGCAACTAATGAAAAACTGTTTTTT. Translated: CASSGGVATNEKLFF. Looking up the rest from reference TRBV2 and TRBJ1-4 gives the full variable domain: EPEVTQTPSHQVTQMGQEVILRCVPISNHLYFYWYRQILGQKVEFLVSFYNNEISEKSEIFDDQFSVERPDGSNFTLKIRSTKLEDSAMYFCASSGGVATNEKLFFGSGTQLSVL.

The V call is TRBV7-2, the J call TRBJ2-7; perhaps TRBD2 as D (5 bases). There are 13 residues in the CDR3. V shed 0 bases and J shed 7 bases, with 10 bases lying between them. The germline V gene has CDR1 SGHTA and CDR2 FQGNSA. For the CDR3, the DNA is TGTGCCAGCAGCTTAGCAAGGACTCTTGAGCAGTACTTC. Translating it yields CASSLARTLEQYF.